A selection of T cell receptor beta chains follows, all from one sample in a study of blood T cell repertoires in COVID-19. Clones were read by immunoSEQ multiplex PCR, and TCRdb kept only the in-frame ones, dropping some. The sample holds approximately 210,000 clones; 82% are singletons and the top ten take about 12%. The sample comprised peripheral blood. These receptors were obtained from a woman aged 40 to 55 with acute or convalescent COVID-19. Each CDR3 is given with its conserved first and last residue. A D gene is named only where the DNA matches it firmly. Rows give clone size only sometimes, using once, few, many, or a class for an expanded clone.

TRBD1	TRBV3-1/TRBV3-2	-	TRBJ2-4	CASSQNRGNIQYF	TGTGCCAGCAGCCAAAACAGGGGTAACATTCAGTACTTC
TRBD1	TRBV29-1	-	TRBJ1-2	CSDLGPGGVDGNYGYTF	TGCAGCGACCTTGGGCCAGGGGGAGTCGACGGTAACTATGGCTACACCTTC
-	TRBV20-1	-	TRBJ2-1	CSASKFYSSYNEQFF	TGCAGTGCTAGTAAATTCTACAGCTCCTACAATGAGCAGTTCTTC
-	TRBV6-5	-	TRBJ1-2	CASTVGQGTYGYTF	TGTGCCAGCACCGTAGGCCAGGGTACCTATGGCTACACCTTC
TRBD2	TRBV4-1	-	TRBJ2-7	CASSQDPAGDEQYF	TGCGCCAGCAGCCAAGATCCCGCGGGAGACGAGCAGTACTTC
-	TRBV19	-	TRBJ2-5	CASSDRETQYF	TGTGCCAGTAGTGACAGGGAGACCCAGTACTTC
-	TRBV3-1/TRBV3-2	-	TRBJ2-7	CASSQDLDYFYEQYF	TGTGCCAGCAGCCAAGATTTAGACTATTTCTACGAGCAGTACTTC
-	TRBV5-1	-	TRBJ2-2	CASSPWTINTGELFF	TGCGCCAGCAGCCCATGGACAATAAACACCGGGGAGCTGTTTTTT
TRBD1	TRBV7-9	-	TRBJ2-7	CASSRTDRGNSYEQYF	TGTGCCAGCAGCCGGACCGACAGGGGAAACTCCTACGAGCAGTACTTC
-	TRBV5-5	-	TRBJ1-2	CASSSELTGPGYYGYTF	TGTGCCAGCAGCTCTGAACTTACCGGGCCGGGGTACTATGGCTACACCTTC
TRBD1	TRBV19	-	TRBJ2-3	CASSIRTGTTDTQYF	TGTGCCAGTAGTATCAGGACAGGAACCACAGATACGCAGTATTTT
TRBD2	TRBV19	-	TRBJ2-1	CASSITGTSYNEQFF	TGTGCCAGTAGTATCACCGGGACTAGCTACAATGAGCAGTTCTTC
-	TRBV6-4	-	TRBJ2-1	CARLVLPFYNEQFF	TGTGCCAGACTAGTTCTTCCTTTTTACAATGAGCAGTTCTTC
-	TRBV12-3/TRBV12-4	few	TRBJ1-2	CASSVTRNYGYTF	TGTGCCAGCAGTGTTACACGAAACTATGGCTACACCTTC
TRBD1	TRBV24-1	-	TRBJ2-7	CATSDPLQGAEEEQYF	TGTGCCACCAGTGACCCCCTTCAGGGGGCAGAGGAAGAGCAGTACTTC
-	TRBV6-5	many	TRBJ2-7	CASILGAGDEQYF	TGTGCCAGCATATTGGGGGCGGGGGACGAGCAGTACTTC
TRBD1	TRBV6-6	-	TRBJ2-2	CASSPQGASGELFF	TGTGCCAGCAGCCCACAGGGGGCTTCCGGGGAGCTGTTTTTT
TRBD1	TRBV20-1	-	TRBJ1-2	CSASDSGTGNGYTF	TGCAGTGCTAGTGACTCCGGGACAGGGAATGGCTACACCTTC
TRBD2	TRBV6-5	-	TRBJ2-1	CASSSGLADNEQFF	TGTGCCAGCAGTTCCGGACTAGCGGACAATGAGCAGTTCTTC
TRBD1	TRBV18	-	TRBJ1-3	CASSVNRGPGNTIYF	TGTGCCAGCTCAGTTAACAGGGGCCCTGGAAACACCATATATTTT
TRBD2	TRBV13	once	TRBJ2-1	CASSSRGLAGGGEFF	TGTGCCAGCAGCTCCCGGGGACTAGCGGGGGGAGGGGAGTTCTTC
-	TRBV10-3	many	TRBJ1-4	CAISEVQSDEKLFF	TGTGCCATCAGTGAGGTCCAGAGCGATGAAAAACTGTTTTTT
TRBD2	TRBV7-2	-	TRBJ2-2	CASSLLTSPRAGELFF	TGTGCCAGCAGCTTATTGACTAGCCCTAGGGCCGGGGAGCTGTTTTTT
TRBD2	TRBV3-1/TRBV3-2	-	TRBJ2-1	CASSVPSGGNNEQFF	TGTGCCAGCAGCGTACCTAGCGGAGGGAACAATGAGCAGTTCTTC
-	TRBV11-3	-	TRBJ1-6	CASSLGWGSPLHF	TGTGCCAGCAGCTTAGGTTGGGGCTCACCCCTCCACTTT
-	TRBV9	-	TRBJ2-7	CASSVGGSGIYEQYF	TGTGCCAGCAGCGTAGGTGGGAGCGGTATCTACGAGCAGTACTTC
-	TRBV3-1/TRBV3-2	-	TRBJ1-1	CASSHSRGGVEAFF	TGTGCCAGCAGCCACTCACGGGGCGGGGTCGAAGCTTTCTTT
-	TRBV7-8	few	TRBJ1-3	CASSRADLGNTIYF	TGTGCCAGCAGCCGGGCCGATTTGGGAAACACCATATATTTT
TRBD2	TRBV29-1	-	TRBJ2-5	CSVVSSGSGETQYF	TGCAGCGTTGTCTCTAGCGGGAGCGGGGAGACCCAGTACTTC
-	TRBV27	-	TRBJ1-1	CASSSGFEAFF	TGTGCCAGCAGTTCGGGGTTCGAAGCTTTCTTT
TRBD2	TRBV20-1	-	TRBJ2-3	CSASRGGKSDTQYF	TGCAGTGCTAGTCGGGGAGGGAAGTCAGATACGCAGTATTTT
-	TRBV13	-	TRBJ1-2	CASSFRAGSLGNTF	TGTGCCAGCAGCTTCCGGGCAGGGTCGCTAGGAAACACCTTC
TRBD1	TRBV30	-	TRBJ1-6	CAWTGTANSPLHF	TGTGCCTGGACCGGGACAGCGAATTCACCCCTCCACTTT
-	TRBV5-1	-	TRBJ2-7	CASSLAFPRGKSYEQYF	TGCGCCAGCAGCTTGGCTTTTCCCAGGGGAAAGTCCTACGAGCAGTACTTC
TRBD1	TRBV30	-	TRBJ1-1	CAWRGDRGTEAFF	TGTGCCTGGAGGGGGGACAGGGGAACTGAAGCTTTCTTT
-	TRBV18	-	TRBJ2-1	CASSPRDNEQFF	TGTGCCAGCTCACCACGCGACAATGAGCAGTTCTTC
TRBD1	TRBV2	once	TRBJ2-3	CASHRGNWEDTQYF	TGTGCCAGCCACAGGGGAAATTGGGAAGATACGCAGTATTTT
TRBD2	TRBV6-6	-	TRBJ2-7	CASTARGGRALEQYF	TGTGCCAGCACCGCAAGGGGCGGGAGGGCCCTCGAGCAGTACTTC
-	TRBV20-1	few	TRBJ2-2	CSASDGLRNTGELFF	TGCAGTGCGAGTGACGGACTACGAAACACCGGGGAGCTGTTTTTT
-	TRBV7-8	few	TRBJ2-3	CASSLEAGLMQPQYF	TGTGCCAGCAGCTTAGAAGCAGGTTTGATGCAGCCCCAGTATTTT